These 25 T cell receptor beta chains were all obtained from the same sample, sequenced in a study of T cell responses to AZD1222 COVID-19 vaccine. Clones were sequenced by immunoSEQ multiplex PCR, and TCRdb holds only the in-frame ones, with some missing. The data contain about 120,000 clones, 93% of them singletons. This material consisted of peripheral blood, taken 28 days after the second AZD1222 dose. Source of these receptors: an adult who received the AZD1222 COVID-19 vaccine.

Here the CDR3 DNA reads TGTGCCTGGATCCCCGGGACAGGGATTTCAAATTCACCCCTCCACTTT. Encoded protein: CAWIPGTGISNSPLHF. The V call is TRBV30, the J call TRBJ1-6; 9 positions match TRBD1. The junction had 11 bases not matched to a gene; V was cut back by 4 bases and J by 7 bases. CDR3 length: 16 amino acids. The germline gives CDR1 GTSNPN, CDR2 SVGIG (reference sequence).

The chain joins TRBV29-1 to TRBJ1-1; D is ambiguous. Per germline, CDR1 SQVTM and CDR2 ANQGSEA. This CDR3 is built from 12 residues. Trimming left V 7 bases short and J 5 bases short, with 14 bases between. CDR3 sequence reads: CSARSAGTEAFF. The CDR3 DNA sequence: TGCAGCGCGCGGTCAGCTGGAACTGAAGCTTTCTTT.

Only one count was recorded for this clone. This sequence joins TRBV7-3 and TRBJ2-1; 11 bases agree with TRBD2. The CDR3 sequence is 17 residues long. CDR1 SGHTA and CDR2 FQGTGA come from the germline V gene. Trimming cost V 1 base and J 5 bases; bases outside gene matches: 7. The CDR3 is CASSLRGTSGGNNEQFF. For the CDR3, the DNA is TGTGCCAGCAGCTTAAGGGGGACTAGCGGAGGAAACAATGAGCAGTTCTTC. Based on the CDR3 plus reference TRBV7-3 and TRBJ2-1, the full variable domain is GAGVSQTPSNKVTEKGKYVELRCDPISGHTALYWYRQSLGQGPEFLIYFQGTGAADDSGLPNDRFFAVRPEGSVSTLKIQRTERGDSAVYLCASSLRGTSGGNNEQFFGPGTRLTVL.

The chain links TRBV19 to TRBJ1-5; D not resolved. With 5 bases removed from V and 5 bases from J, the gap between germline ends came to 13 bases. The germline V gene encodes CDR1 LNHDA and CDR2 SQIVND (reference sequence). The CDR3 length is 14 residues. The CDR3, as DNA: TGTGCCAGTAGTCCGGACGGGAACCATCAGCCCCAGCATTTT. Translated, it gives CASSPDGNHQPQHF.

The chain joins TRBV6-5 to TRBJ1-4, with 7 bases matching TRBD1. Trimming cost V 6 bases and J 6 bases; bases outside gene matches: 7. CDR3 length: 14 residues. CDR1 is MNHEY and CDR2 is SVGAGI in the germline V gene. The CDR3 sequence is CASSQSGTDEKLFF. CDR3 bases: TGTGCCAGCAGCCAGTCCGGGACAGATGAAAAACTGTTTTTT.

As concerns this clone: Other DNA sequences in this specimen translate into the identical CDR3. The gene calls are TRBV5-1 and TRBJ2-7; possibly TRBD1 or TRBD2 for D (5 bases each). Trimming took off 1 base at V and 5 bases at J, with 7 bases between the two ends. The CDR3 sequence is 12 residues long. Germline V gives CDR1 SGHRS, CDR2 YFSETQ. The CDR3 DNA reads TGCGCCAGCAGCTTGCGGGACCACGAGCAGTACTTC. It is translated as CASSLRDHEQYF.

In regard to this clone: The sample carries other DNA sequences with the same CDR3. The V call is TRBV18, the J call TRBJ1-4; D is perhaps TRBD1 (6 bases). CDR1 is KGHSH and CDR2 is LQKENI in the germline V gene. Deletions cut 3 bases from V and 8 bases from J, with 16 bases between. CDR3 length: 15 amino acids. Written as DNA, the CDR3 is TGTGCCAGCTCACCCCCCGGGCAGGGGAACGAAAAACTGTTTTTT. Translated: CASSPPGQGNEKLFF.

This rearrangement joins TRBV5-1 to TRBJ2-7, with no clear D. Between the trimmed V and J ends, which lost 0 bases and 2 bases, there was a span of 9 bases. The CDR3 is 14 amino acids. The germline V gene has CDR1 SGHRS and CDR2 YFSETQ. The CDR3 region has the DNA TGCGCCAGCAGCTTGGACAGCCTTACCTACGAGCAGTACTTC. Translating it yields CASSLDSLTYEQYF.

The rearrangement links TRBV24-1 to TRBJ2-1; no reliable D call. This CDR3 spans 14 amino acids. From germline, CDR1 is KGHDR and CDR2 SFDVKD. The V end lost 10 bases, the J end lost 5 bases, and 17 bases lay between the germline ends. In DNA form, the CDR3 reads TGTGCCACAGCACCATCCCATCAGGACAATGAGCAGTTCTTC. It encodes CATAPSHQDNEQFF.

This chain connects TRBV6-1 to TRBJ1-3, with D possibly matching TRBD1 (5 bases). Germline CDR1 MNHNS, CDR2 SASEGT. V lost 4 bases and J lost 1, with 17 bases in between. This CDR3 has 17 amino acids. DNA of the CDR3: TGTGCCAGCAGTGCTGGGTCGGCAGGGTGGTCTGGAAACACCATATATTTT. It codes for CASSAGSAGWSGNTIYF.

This chain joins TRBV19 and TRBJ2-3, with D tentatively TRBD1 (5 bases). Germline values: CDR1 LNHDA, CDR2 SQIVND (reference sequence). V was cut by 7 bases and J by 1 base, with 12 bases left in between. This CDR3 comprises 14 residues. CDR3 region: CASKDMIGTDTQYF. The DNA for the CDR3 is TGTGCCAGTAAGGACATGATCGGCACAGATACGCAGTATTTT.

The chain employs TRBV6-2 or TRBV6-3 and TRBJ2-2; 8 nucleotides match TRBD1. With 5 bases clipped from V and 6 bases from J, the junction kept 11 bases outside the gene matches. The CDR3 has 16 residues. Germline V gives CDR1 MNHEY, CDR2 SVGEGT. CDR3 nucleotides: TGTGCCAGCAGTCCCACCGGACAGGGTTCGCCCGGGGAGCTGTTTTTT. Translation gives CASSPTGQGSPGELFF.

This clone was recorded once. This chain uses TRBV4-3 with TRBJ2-2; unclear D gene. Germline loops: CDR1 LGHNA, CDR2 YSLEER. The CDR3 is 14 residues long. V was trimmed by 0 bases and J by 7 bases, leaving 9 bases between them. The CDR3 region has the DNA TGCGCCAGCAGCCAAGATTATTCAAGCGGGGAGCTGTTTTTT. Its translation is CASSQDYSSGELFF.

CDR3 sequence: CASSYSLGPEAFF. The DNA of the CDR3 is TGTGCCAGCAGTTACTCCTTGGGGCCGGAAGCTTTCTTT. The chain links TRBV6-5 to TRBJ1-1; D might be TRBD1 (5 bases). Germline CDR1 reads MNHEY; CDR2 reads SVGAGI. The germline V and J ends were trimmed by 0 bases and 8 bases, with 10 bases remaining between them. The CDR3 is 13 residues long.

The chain is built from TRBV5-1 and TRBJ2-1, with D uncertain. Germline V gene data show CDR1 as SGHRS and CDR2 as YFSETQ. The V end was cut by 4 bases, the J end by 8 bases, with 13 bases between. The CDR3 contains 13 residues. CDR3 coding DNA: TGCGCCAGCAGCGGGGTTTTTGGGGATGAGCAGTTCTTC. It encodes CASSGVFGDEQFF.

This CDR3 reads CASSSGTGNQPQHF. The CDR3 bases are TGCGCCAGCAGCTCCGGGACAGGGAATCAGCCCCAGCATTTT. This chain joins TRBV5-1 and TRBJ1-5; 9 nucleotides line up with TRBD1. Germline CDR1 and CDR2: SGHRS and YFSETQ. The CDR3 loop spans 14 amino acids. J was trimmed by 4 bases and V by 3 bases; bases with no gene match: 2. Full variable domain (remainder filled in from reference TRBV5-1 and TRBJ1-5): KAGVTQTPRYLIKTRGQQVTLSCSPISGHRSVSWYQQTPGQGLQFLFEYFSETQRNKGNFPGRFSGRQFSNSRSEMNVSTLELGDSALYLCASSSGTGNQPQHFGDGTRLSIL.

The chain joins TRBV4-3 to TRBJ1-1; D is possibly TRBD1 (6 bases). V was cut by 5 bases and J by 0 bases, with 10 bases left in between. The germline V gene has CDR1 LGHNA and CDR2 YSLEER. There are 14 residues in the CDR3. The CDR3 DNA follows: TGCGCCAGCAGCGGGGACACCATGAACACTGAAGCTTTCTTT. Translated: CASSGDTMNTEAFF.

The J gene is TRBJ1-5, the V gene TRBV3-1 (or the pseudogene TRBV3-2), with D perhaps TRBD1 (6 bases). The CDR3 is made up of 15 amino acids. CDR1 is LGHDT, CDR2 YNNKEL, per germline (reference sequence). V lost 1 base and J 9 bases, leaving 16 bases between the germline ends. This CDR3 is CASSQGMGGPGPQHF. DNA of the CDR3: TGTGCCAGCAGCCAAGGTATGGGGGGGCCGGGGCCCCAGCATTTT.

The gene calls are TRBV12-2 and TRBJ2-1; the DNA was not used to check the table's D call, TRBD1. TRBV12-2 is listed as a pseudogene. This CDR3 has 13 amino acids. The CDR3, as DNA: TGTGCAAGTCGTACAACAGGGGTTGTTGAGCAGTTCTTC. Translation gives CASRTTGVVEQFF.

This clone showed up just a few times. The chain has TRBV5-1 and TRBJ2-5, with D uncertain. V lost 0 bases and J 1 base, leaving 13 bases between the germline ends. CDR1 and CDR2 (germline): SGHRS, YFSETQ. This CDR3 comprises 16 residues. CDR3 residues: CASSLAGVWGQETQYF. In nucleotides, the CDR3 is TGCGCCAGCAGCTTGGCCGGCGTTTGGGGCCAAGAGACCCAGTACTTC.

The chain carries TRBV9 and TRBJ2-3, with 8 nucleotides matching TRBD1. This CDR3 has 15 amino acids. With V trimmed by 4 bases and J by 4 bases, 8 bases remained unmatched. From germline, CDR1 is SGDLS and CDR2 YYNGEE. CDR3 in amino acids: CASSPNPDRADTQYF. CDR3 coding DNA: TGTGCCAGCAGCCCAAACCCGGACAGGGCAGATACGCAGTATTTT.

A single count supports this clone. The V gene is TRBV6-5, the J gene TRBJ2-2, with TRBD2 identical over 11 bases. The CDR3 contains 14 residues. CDR1 MNHEY and CDR2 SVGAGI come from the germline V gene. Losses at the gene ends were 4 bases for V and 8 bases for J; bases not matched to a gene: 3. CDR3 in amino acids: CASSLAGGMGELFF. In DNA, the CDR3 is TGTGCCAGCAGTTTAGCGGGGGGGATGGGGGAGCTGTTTTTT.

The genes are TRBV14 and TRBJ2-1; 7 bases fit TRBD2. Trimming took 6 bases from V and 7 from J; bases not matched to a gene: 18. CDR1 and CDR2 from the germline V gene are SGHDN and FVKESK. This CDR3 comprises 17 residues. The CDR3 DNA reads TGTGCCAGCAGTCGAATCAAGGACCTAGCGGAGGGGAATGAGCAGTTCTTC. It encodes CASSRIKDLAEGNEQFF.

The rearrangement joins TRBV7-2 to TRBJ2-1, with 9 bases matching TRBD2. The germline CDR1 and CDR2 sequences are SGHTA and FQGNSA. The V and J ends lost 6 bases and 3 bases, in that order; junction bases with no gene match: 6. There are 15 residues in the CDR3. CDR3 amino acids: CASRISGSHYNEQFF. The DNA for the CDR3 is TGTGCCAGCAGGATTAGCGGGAGCCACTACAATGAGCAGTTCTTC. Using reference TRBV7-2 and TRBJ2-1 for the parts outside the CDR3, the full variable domain is GAGVSQSPSNKVTEKGKDVELRCDPISGHTALYWYRQSLGQGLEFLIYFQGNSAPDKSGLPSDRFSAERTGGSVSTLTIQRTQQEDSAVYLCASRISGSHYNEQFFGPGTRLTVL.

This CDR3 is CASSARGDLNEKLFF. CDR3 DNA sequence: TGTGCCAGCAGCGCACGGGGGGACTTAAATGAAAAACTGTTTTTT. The rearrangement links TRBV7-9 to TRBJ1-4; D might be TRBD1 (5 bases). The CDR3 is 15 residues long. Germline lookup yields CDR1 SEHNR and CDR2 FQNEAQ (reference sequence). V lost 5 bases, J lost 5 bases, and 15 bases lay in between.